This TCR beta chain was retrieved from a study of shared clonotypes between healthy human individuals (dated by TCRdb to the early 2020s). Some background on the complete study: The cohort included a few men and a couple of women between 18 and 49 years of age. For each donor, CD4 naive and CD4 memory were each given three plates, CD8 naive was given two plates, and CD8 memory was given one plate. To estimate repertoire size and how much clonotype sharing occurs between individuals, the study deeply sequenced the blood TCR repertoires of about 5 healthy adults. Libraries were prepared and TCR repertoires were sequenced by different laboratories using diverse techniques, in order to increase sequencing depth and limit assay-specific biases. Per donor, leukapheresis produced somewhere between about 0.94 and 9.5 billion PBMCs.

Using the deep immunoSEQ assay, TCR CDR3 regions were amplified from genomic DNA by multiplex PCR. For each cell subset, the extracted genomic DNA was distributed evenly across all wells of several immunoSEQ 96-well plates, and each plate served as one replicate. For sorted subsets, about 220 ng of genomic DNA, equivalent to 25,000 to 30,000 T cell genomes, went into each replicate PCR. Purified libraries were quantified with a Qubit 3.0 fluorometer, sized on a Bioanalyzer 2100, and re-quantified with the KAPA Library Quantification kit. A separate single-read 150-cycle Illumina NextSeq 550 flow cell was used to sequence each immunoSEQ 96-well plate. The original pipeline was this. The immunoSEQ output contained only junctional sequences without quality scores, so filtering could not match that applied to full-length reads. Sequences were annotated with PyIR, a Python wrapper for IgBLAST v1.9, and V/J genes and CDR3 were assigned using IMGT germline references. Reads were filtered out if the reads had weak V/J assignments (E-value above 1e-6), no CDR3, stop codons, out-of-frame junctions, or ambiguous translated residues. V3J clonotypes were defined by identical inferred V gene, J gene, and CDR3 amino acid sequence. Percentage overlap between repertoires was calculated by dividing the number of shared unique clonotypes by the size of the smaller repertoire. Three approaches were used to assess repertoire richness: RTK rarefaction, the Chao1 estimator, and Recon v2.1 estimates of unobserved clonotypes. OLGA was used to compute generation probabilities for all TCRbeta clonotypes that the gDNA method yielded from a handful of donors. Held by TCRdb, this immuneACCESS table contains in-frame sequences only and omits some clones. Under half of the omission traces to an unresolved V gene where checked; the cause of the rest is unknown. Clone size and the V and J calls come from that table; the DNA yielded D and trimming. The sample table holds roughly 2.2 million clones, of which approximately 95% were seen once. In total, the top ten clones hold 0.3% to 0.4% of the sample.

The paper as a whole reports these results and caveats: Clonotypes shared by all four sorted-subset donors showed higher generation probabilities than non-shared clonotypes. Rarefaction of sorted-subset datasets indicated incomplete sequencing despite the large sequencing depth. When several donors were compared, the shared fraction of clonotypes was roughly 4.8% for naive CD4, approximately 3.5% for naive CD8, 2.3% for memory CD4, and 0.4% for memory CD8. Sampling was restricted to blood, and TCR repertoires in tissue are likely to differ from TCR repertoires in blood. The genetic and exposure-history diversity represented was limited by the small number of donors. Naive subsets generally had larger estimated clonotype richness than memory subsets. Pairwise subsampling indicated that sequencing depth was expected to affect the degree of clonotype sharing among donors.

Donors were healthy HIV-negative adults with no recently reported acute infections or vaccinations. Only Caucasian adults living in Nashville, Tennessee, USA were represented among the donors. CD4+ T cells were enriched by magnetic negative selection, after which naive cells were positively selected on CD45RA and the negative fraction was taken as the memory subset. Blood was collected by leukapheresis, and PBMCs were isolated by Ficoll-Histopaque density gradient centrifugation and then cryopreserved in liquid nitrogen vapor phase. Analytical flow cytometry was used to check the purity and quantity of every magnetically sorted T cell population. From each sorted fraction, genomic DNA was isolated and quantified by UV absorbance on a Nanodrop 2000c. Taken from the germline V gene, the CDR1 and CDR2 loops are SGHTA and FQGNSA. The germline ends are 13 bases apart after V is trimmed by 7 bases and J by 1 base. The CDR3 covers 15 residues, taking in both the cysteine and the phenylalanine. Here the CDR3 DNA is all that survives: 45 bases in frame from base 1.

In its sample, this clone was seen once. This clone's antigen is unknown. The sample holds no much larger clone one base away, and base qualities are not on file. This receptor was obtained from a man aged 18 to 30 in good health. Some clones in this sample may be carry-over from other donors' samples. The sequence joins TRBV7-2 to TRBJ2-2; matching of 5 bases hints at TRBD2 as the D gene. Material: naive CD4+ T cells from PBMCs. This sample's cell subset or site label indicates: CD45RA+ positively selected. This receptor has the CDR3 CASTPSGMNTGELFF. The DNA sequence is given as TGTGCCAGCACCCCCTCGGGGATGAACACCGGGGAGCTGTTTTTT.